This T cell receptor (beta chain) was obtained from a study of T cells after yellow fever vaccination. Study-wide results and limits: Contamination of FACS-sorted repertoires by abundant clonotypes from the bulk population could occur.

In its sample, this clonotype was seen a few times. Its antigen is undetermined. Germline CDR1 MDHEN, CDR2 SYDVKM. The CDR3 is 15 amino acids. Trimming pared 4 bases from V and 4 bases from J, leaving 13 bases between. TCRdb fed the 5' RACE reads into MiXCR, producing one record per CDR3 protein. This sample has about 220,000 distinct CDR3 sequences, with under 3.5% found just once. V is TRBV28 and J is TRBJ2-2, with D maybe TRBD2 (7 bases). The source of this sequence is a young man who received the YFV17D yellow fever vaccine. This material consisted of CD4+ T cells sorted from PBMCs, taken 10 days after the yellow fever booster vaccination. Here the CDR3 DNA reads TGTGCCAGCAGTTCGGGGGGCTACTCCACCGGGGAGCTGTTTTTT. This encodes CASSSGGYSTGELFF.